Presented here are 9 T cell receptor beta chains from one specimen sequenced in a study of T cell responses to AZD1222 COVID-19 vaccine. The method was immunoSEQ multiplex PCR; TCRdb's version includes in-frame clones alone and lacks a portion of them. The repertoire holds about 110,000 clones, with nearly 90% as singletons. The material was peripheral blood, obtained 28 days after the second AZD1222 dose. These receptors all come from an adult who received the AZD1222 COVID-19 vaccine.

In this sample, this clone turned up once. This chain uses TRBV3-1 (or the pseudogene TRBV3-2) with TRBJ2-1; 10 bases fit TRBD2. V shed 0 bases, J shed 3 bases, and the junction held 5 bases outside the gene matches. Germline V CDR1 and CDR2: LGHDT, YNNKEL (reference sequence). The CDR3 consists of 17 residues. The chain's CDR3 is CASSQEFTSGNYNEQFF. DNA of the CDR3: TGTGCCAGCAGCCAAGAGTTTACTAGCGGGAACTACAATGAGCAGTTCTTC.

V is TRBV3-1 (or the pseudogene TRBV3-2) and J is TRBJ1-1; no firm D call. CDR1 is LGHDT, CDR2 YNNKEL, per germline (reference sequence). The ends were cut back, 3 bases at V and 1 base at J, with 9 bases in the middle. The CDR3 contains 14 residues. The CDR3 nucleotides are TGTGCCAGCAGCCACCGAGGGAAGAACACTGAAGCTTTCTTT. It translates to CASSHRGKNTEAFF.

CDR3 protein: CASSPRKREAPYEQYF. For the CDR3, the DNA is TGTGCCAGCAGTCCCAGAAAGCGGGAGGCGCCCTACGAGCAGTACTTC. The V call is TRBV6-2 or TRBV6-3, the J call TRBJ2-7, with 9 positions matching TRBD2. V trimming: 5 bases; J trimming: 2 bases; junction bases outside the gene matches: 10. Germline V gene lookup returns CDR1 MNHEY and CDR2 SVGEGT. This CDR3 has 16 amino acids.

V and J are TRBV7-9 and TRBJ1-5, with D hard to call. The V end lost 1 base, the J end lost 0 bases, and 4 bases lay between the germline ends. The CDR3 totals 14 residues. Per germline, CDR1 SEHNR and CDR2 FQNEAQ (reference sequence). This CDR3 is CASSLGYSNQPQHF. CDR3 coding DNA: TGTGCCAGCAGCTTAGGATATAGCAATCAGCCCCAGCATTTT.

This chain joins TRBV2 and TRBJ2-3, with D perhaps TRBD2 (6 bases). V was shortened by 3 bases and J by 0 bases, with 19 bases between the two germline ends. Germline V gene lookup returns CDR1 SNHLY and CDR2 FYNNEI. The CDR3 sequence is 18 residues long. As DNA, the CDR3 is TGTGCCAGCAGTGACCCCTCGATCGGGGCGGGAAGCACAGATACGCAGTATTTT. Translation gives CASSDPSIGAGSTDTQYF.

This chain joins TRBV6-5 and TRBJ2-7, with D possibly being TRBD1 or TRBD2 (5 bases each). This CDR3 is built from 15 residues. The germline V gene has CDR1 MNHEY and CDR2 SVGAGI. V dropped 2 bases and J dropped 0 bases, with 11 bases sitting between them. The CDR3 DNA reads TGTGCCAGCAGTTACGGGGACCCGAGCTCCTACGAGCAGTACTTC. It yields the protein CASSYGDPSSYEQYF.

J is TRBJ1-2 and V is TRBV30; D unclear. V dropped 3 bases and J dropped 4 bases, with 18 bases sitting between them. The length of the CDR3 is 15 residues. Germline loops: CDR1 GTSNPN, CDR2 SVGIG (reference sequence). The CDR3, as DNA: TGTGCCTGGAGGACCCGGGGAACCAACATCTATGGCTACACCTTC. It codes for CAWRTRGTNIYGYTF.

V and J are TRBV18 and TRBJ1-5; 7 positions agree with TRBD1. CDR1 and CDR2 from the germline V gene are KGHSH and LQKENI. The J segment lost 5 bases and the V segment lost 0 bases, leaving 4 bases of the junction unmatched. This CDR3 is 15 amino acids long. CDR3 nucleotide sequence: TGTGCCAGCTCACCACCCTCAGGGGGTCATCAGCCCCAGCATTTT. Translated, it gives CASSPPSGGHQPQHF.

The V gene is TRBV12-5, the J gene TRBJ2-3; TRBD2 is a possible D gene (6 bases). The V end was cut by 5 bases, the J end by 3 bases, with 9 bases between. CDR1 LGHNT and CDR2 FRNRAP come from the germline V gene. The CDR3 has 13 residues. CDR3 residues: CASGSAGTDTQYF. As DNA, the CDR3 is TGTGCTAGTGGTAGCGCGGGAACAGATACGCAGTATTTT.